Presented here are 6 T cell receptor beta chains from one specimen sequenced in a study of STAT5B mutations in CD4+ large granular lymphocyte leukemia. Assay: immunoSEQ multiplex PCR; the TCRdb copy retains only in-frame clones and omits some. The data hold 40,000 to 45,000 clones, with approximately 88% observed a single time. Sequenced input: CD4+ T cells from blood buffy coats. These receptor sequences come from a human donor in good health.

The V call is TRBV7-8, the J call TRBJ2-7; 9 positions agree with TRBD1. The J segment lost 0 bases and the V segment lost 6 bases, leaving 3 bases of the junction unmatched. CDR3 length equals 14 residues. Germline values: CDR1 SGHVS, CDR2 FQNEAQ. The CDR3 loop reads CASRPGQGSYEQYF. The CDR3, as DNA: TGTGCCAGCAGACCGGGACAGGGCTCCTACGAGCAGTACTTC.

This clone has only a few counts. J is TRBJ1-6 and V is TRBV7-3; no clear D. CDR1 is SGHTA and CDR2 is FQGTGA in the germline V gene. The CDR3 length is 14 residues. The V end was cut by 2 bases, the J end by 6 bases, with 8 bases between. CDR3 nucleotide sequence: TGTGCCAGCAGCTTAGGGGTCGTTAATTCACCCCTCCACTTT. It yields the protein CASSLGVVNSPLHF.

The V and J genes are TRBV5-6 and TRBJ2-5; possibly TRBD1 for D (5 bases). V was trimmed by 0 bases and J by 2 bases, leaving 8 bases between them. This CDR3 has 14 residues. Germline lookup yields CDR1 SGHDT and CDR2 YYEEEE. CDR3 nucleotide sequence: TGTGCCAGCAGCTTGGGGGCAGGGCAAGAGACCCAGTACTTC. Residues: CASSLGAGQETQYF.

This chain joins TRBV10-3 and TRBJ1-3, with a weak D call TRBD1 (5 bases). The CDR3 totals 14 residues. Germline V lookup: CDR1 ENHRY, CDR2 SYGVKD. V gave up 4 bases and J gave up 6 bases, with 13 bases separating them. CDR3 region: CAISGGVAENTIYF. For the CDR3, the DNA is TGTGCCATCAGTGGGGGGGTCGCTGAAAACACCATATATTTT.

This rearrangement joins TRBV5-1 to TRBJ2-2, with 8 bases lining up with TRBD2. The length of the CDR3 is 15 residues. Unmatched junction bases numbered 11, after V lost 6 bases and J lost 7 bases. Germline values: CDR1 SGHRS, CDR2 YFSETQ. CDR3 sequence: CASTYSAGRGGELFF. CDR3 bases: TGCGCCAGCACCTACTCAGCCGGGAGGGGCGGGGAGCTGTTTTTT.

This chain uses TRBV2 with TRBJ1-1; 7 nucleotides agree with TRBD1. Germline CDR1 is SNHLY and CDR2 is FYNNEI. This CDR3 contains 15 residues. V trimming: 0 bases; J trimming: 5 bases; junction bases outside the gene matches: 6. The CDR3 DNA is TGTGCCAGCAGTGAAGCGGGCAGGGGGAGTACTGAAGCTTTCTTT. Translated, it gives CASSEAGRGSTEAFF.